This TCR beta chain was obtained from a study of T cells in Graves' hyperthyroidism and ophthalmopathy. There were TCR beta CDR3 regions amplified from RNA transcripts. First-round RT-PCR targeting the TCR CDR3 was performed with the HTBI primer set. MiXCR, run by TCRdb on the multiplex PCR reads, gives a single entry per CDR3 protein. The sample records over 650,000 distinct CDR3 sequences, less than 45% being singletons. The specimen sequenced was peripheral blood or thyroid tissue (not recorded which). The clonotype originates from an adult man with Graves' disease, either hyperthyroidism or ophthalmopathy (not recorded which).

This chain's CDR3 is CASVASGTGNSEQYF. The CDR3 coding sequence is TGTGCCAGCGTGGCGTCCGGGACAGGGAACTCCGAGCAGTACTTC. The J gene is TRBJ2-7, the V gene TRBV11-2, with TRBD1 identical over 9 bases. The V and J ends lost 8 bases and 6 bases, in that order; junction bases with no gene match: 14. Germline V gives CDR1 SGHAT, CDR2 FQNNGV. CDR3 size: 15 residues.